The 23 T cell receptor beta chains in this list originate from one sample, sequenced in a study of molecular identifiers for immune sequencing clone quantification. TCRdb called the PCR reads again in MiXCR, with one record for every CDR3 protein. This sample has around 480,000 distinct CDR3 sequences, with around a fifth found just once. Sequencing used naive CD8+ T cells from blood, with Jurkat cell RNA spiked in. Noted subset: FACS-sorted CD8+CD4-CCR7+CD45RA+ naive T cells. These receptors originate from a human donor in good health. Some libraries in this study had Jurkat cell RNA spiked in.

This clonotype was found many times. The chain is built from TRBV9 and TRBJ1-5; D is ambiguous. The CDR3 has 13 residues. Germline V gene sequence: CDR1 SGDLS, CDR2 YYNGEE. The germline V and J ends were trimmed by 0 bases and 6 bases, with 7 bases remaining between them. CDR3 in amino acids: CASSVGMGQPQHF. DNA of the CDR3: TGTGCCAGCAGCGTAGGAATGGGTCAGCCCCAGCATTTT.

This clonotype was counted a few times. The rearrangement links TRBV7-3 to TRBJ2-1, with no clear D. V lost 3 bases and J 8 bases, leaving 17 bases between the germline ends. The CDR3 is 15 residues long. Germline CDR1 SGHTA, CDR2 FQGTGA. The CDR3 here is CASSFIGRPSDEQFF. CDR3 nucleotides: TGTGCCAGCAGCTTCATAGGACGACCGAGCGATGAGCAGTTCTTC.

This clonotype was seen only a few times. This chain joins TRBV9 and TRBJ1-6; TRBD1 matches 7 bases. The CDR3 sequence is 15 residues long. After removal of 4 bases from V and 9 bases from J, the junction contained 10 bases not matched to a gene. Germline CDR1 SGDLS, CDR2 YYNGEE. Written as DNA, the CDR3 is TGTGCCAGCAGCCCTTGGGACAGTTCTGGTTCACCCCTCCACTTT. The encoded protein is CASSPWDSSGSPLHF.

This clonotype turned up a few times. This rearrangement joins TRBV19 to TRBJ2-1, with D tentatively TRBD1 (7 bases). This CDR3 spans 14 amino acids. Germline-derived CDR1 and CDR2 are LNHDA and SQIVND (reference sequence). Trimming stripped 7 bases from V and 3 bases from J, with 13 bases between. The CDR3 region has the DNA TGTGCCAGTACCCAGGGGGGCTACTACAATGAGCAGTTCTTC. It yields the protein CASTQGGYYNEQFF.

The table lists this clonotype with many counts. The chain links TRBV5-1 to TRBJ1-1; perhaps TRBD1 as D (5 bases). The CDR3 has 17 residues. Trimming removed 2 bases at V and 0 bases at J, with 17 bases between. Germline assignment: CDR1 SGHRS and CDR2 YFSETQ. The CDR3 sequence: CASSFTGQRLMNTEAFF. CDR3 nucleotide sequence: TGCGCCAGCAGCTTTACCGGACAAAGACTCATGAACACTGAAGCTTTCTTT.

In this sample, this clonotype turned up a few times. The chain couples TRBV9 to TRBJ2-5; the match to TRBD2 covers 9 bases. The germline V gene has CDR1 SGDLS and CDR2 YYNGEE. J lost 10 bases, V lost 0 bases, and 7 bases had no gene match. The CDR3 loop spans 14 amino acids. Here the CDR3 DNA reads TGTGCCAGCAGCGTAGGGCTAGCGGGGACTTTCCAGTACTTC. Protein sequence: CASSVGLAGTFQYF.

This clonotype has a handful of counts. The rearrangement joins TRBV15 to TRBJ2-3; 8 nucleotides line up with TRBD2. Germline V gene sequence: CDR1 LNHNV, CDR2 YYDKDF (reference sequence). The CDR3 contains 16 residues. The ends lost 5 bases at V and 2 bases at J; junction bases unmatched: 9. This CDR3 is CATSSRGSGVTDTQYF. CDR3 nucleotides: TGTGCCACCAGCTCCCGGGGTAGCGGGGTCACAGATACGCAGTATTTT.

The chain recombines TRBV29-1 with TRBJ2-7, with 7 bases that match TRBD1. The J segment lost 3 bases and the V segment lost 3 bases, leaving 2 bases of the junction unmatched. Germline lookup yields CDR1 SQVTM and CDR2 ANQGSEA. CDR3 size: 12 residues. The CDR3 region has the DNA TGCAGCGTTGAGACAGGGAACTACGAGCAGTACTTC. This gives the protein CSVETGNYEQYF.

V and J are TRBV4-1 and TRBJ1-1; a possible D gene is TRBD1 (5 bases). The CDR3 is made up of 15 amino acids. The V end lost 5 bases, the J end lost 4 bases, and 17 bases lay between the germline ends. Germline V gene sequence: CDR1 MGHRA, CDR2 YSYEKL. In DNA, the CDR3 is TGCGCCAGCAGCTCCAGCCGGGGCACGAGCACTGAAGCTTTCTTT. It is translated as CASSSSRGTSTEAFF.

This clonotype was detected many times. The chain carries TRBV6-2 or TRBV6-3 and TRBJ2-7; D perhaps matches TRBD2 (5 bases). This CDR3 comprises 14 residues. V lost 2 bases and J 7 bases, leaving 15 bases between the germline ends. The germline V gene encodes CDR1 MNHEY and CDR2 SVGEGT. This chain's CDR3 is CASSYPQRSGEQYF. CDR3 in DNA: TGTGCCAGCAGTTACCCTCAGCGGTCGGGAGAGCAGTACTTC.

Remarks on this clonotype: A much larger clone differs by one base, so this may be a read error. The CDR3 does not end in the conserved phenylalanine or tryptophan, so this is likely a read error. The chain links TRBV4-1 to TRBJ2-7; D unresolved. CDR3 length: 14 residues. The V gene's germline CDR1 is MGHRA and CDR2 YSYEKL. V was clipped by 5 bases and J by 0 bases, with 11 bases between them. The CDR3 DNA follows: TGCGCCAGCAGCGTTGGCAGCTTCTCCTACGAGCAGTACTCC. Encoded protein: CASSVGSFSYEQYS.

This clonotype appeared a single time. A much larger clone lies a single base off, so this may be a read error. The chain joins TRBV14 to TRBJ2-5; 14 bases map to TRBD2. Germline V CDR1 and CDR2: SGHDN, FVKESK. V was clipped by 4 bases and J by 5 bases; unmatched bases: 3. This CDR3 has 15 residues. CDR3 sequence: CASSPTSGGVETQYF. DNA of the CDR3: TGTGCCAGCAGCCCGACTAGCGGGGGGGTGGAGACCCAGTACTTC.

This chain joins TRBV5-5 and TRBJ1-2; no reliable D call. This CDR3 spans 15 amino acids. V dropped 0 bases and J dropped 0 bases, with 9 bases sitting between them. Germline lookup yields CDR1 SGHKS and CDR2 YYEKEE (reference sequence). The CDR3 region is CASSLEWVSNYGYTF. In DNA, the CDR3 is TGTGCCAGCAGCTTGGAGTGGGTTTCTAACTATGGCTACACCTTC.

This clonotype has only a few counts. The chain uses TRBV11-2 and TRBJ2-1; 8 bases are a match to TRBD2. The V segment lost 4 bases and the J segment 14 bases; nucleotides outside the gene matches: 7. The germline V gene encodes CDR1 SGHAT and CDR2 FQNNGV. The CDR3 sequence is 12 residues long. CDR3 region: CASSSVSGEKFF. The CDR3 nucleotides read TGTGCCAGCAGCTCCGTTAGCGGGGAGAAGTTCTTC.

There are many counts of this clonotype. This sequence joins TRBV6-6 and TRBJ2-7; 8 positions agree with TRBD2. V shed 6 bases and J 7 bases; nucleotides not matched to a gene: 11. Germline loops: CDR1 MNHNY, CDR2 SVGAGI (reference sequence). CDR3 length equals 14 residues. CDR3 amino acids: CASSPLAVDGEQYF. CDR3 in DNA: TGTGCCAGCAGCCCACTAGCGGTCGACGGAGAGCAGTACTTC.

The V and J genes are TRBV28 and TRBJ2-1; D is ambiguous. The CDR3 sequence is 14 residues long. The V end was cut by 5 bases, the J end by 8 bases, with 16 bases between. Germline V gene lookup returns CDR1 MDHEN and CDR2 SYDVKM. The CDR3 coding sequence is TGTGCCAGCAGTCTCGTAGTGCAGCCCGATGAGCAGTTCTTC. Its translation: CASSLVVQPDEQFF.

J is TRBJ1-2 and V is TRBV11-2, with a weak D call TRBD1 (5 bases). Per the germline V gene, CDR1 is SGHAT and CDR2 is FQNNGV. This CDR3 region has 18 residues. Trimming cost V 2 bases and J 6 bases, with 25 bases left between them. CDR3 amino acids: CASSLTAGLPDNWNGYTF. Written as DNA, the CDR3 is TGTGCCAGCAGCTTAACGGCGGGGTTACCGGACAACTGGAATGGCTACACCTTC.

The chain recombines TRBV4-1 with TRBJ2-7; a weak D match, TRBD1 (6 bases). Germline assignment: CDR1 MGHRA and CDR2 YSYEKL. The CDR3 has 14 residues. V dropped 3 bases and J dropped 3 bases, with 12 bases sitting between them. Here the CDR3 reads CASSQEEGVYEQYF. CDR3 in DNA: TGCGCCAGCAGCCAGGAAGAGGGGGTCTACGAGCAGTACTTC.

The CDR3 DNA follows: TGCAGTGCCATCGGACTAGCGGGGACACCTTACGAGCAGTACTTC. Its protein product is CSAIGLAGTPYEQYF. The chain is built from TRBV20-1 and TRBJ2-7; 12 bases map to TRBD2. Germline assignment: CDR1 DFQATT and CDR2 SNEGSKA (reference sequence). Losses at the gene ends were 6 bases for V and 4 bases for J; bases not matched to a gene: 10. This CDR3 spans 15 amino acids.

This clonotype has just a few counts. The gene calls are TRBV13 and TRBJ2-3; 14 positions agree with TRBD2. Germline CDR1 reads PRHDT; CDR2 reads FYEKMQ (reference sequence). The CDR3 is 18 residues long. Unmatched junction bases numbered 11, after V lost 4 bases and J lost 5 bases. Here the CDR3 reads CASSCKTSGRAGEDTQYF. CDR3 DNA: TGTGCCAGCAGCTGCAAGACTAGCGGGAGGGCCGGGGAAGATACGCAGTATTTT.

This clonotype was seen a handful of times. This chain joins TRBV9 and TRBJ1-3; 9 bases line up with TRBD1. Germline V gene sequence: CDR1 SGDLS, CDR2 YYNGEE. This CDR3 region has 17 residues. The J segment lost 0 bases and the V segment lost 3 bases, leaving 7 bases of the junction unmatched. DNA of the CDR3: TGTGCCAGCAGCGCCCAGGGACAGGGAATCTCTGGAAACACCATATATTTT. It encodes CASSAQGQGISGNTIYF.

The J gene is TRBJ1-1, the V gene TRBV6-5; TRBD1 matches at 9 bases. The CDR3 consists of 12 residues. The germline CDR1 and CDR2 sequences are MNHEY and SVGAGI. After removal of 4 bases from V and 11 bases from J, the junction contained 5 bases not matched to a gene. CDR3 nucleotides: TGTGCCAGCAGTTTAGGGACAGGGACGGCTTTCTTT. Translating gives CASSLGTGTAFF.

This clonotype was counted between two and nine times. The chain recombines TRBV20-1 with TRBJ2-3, with 7 bases fitting TRBD1. The CDR3 extends over 14 amino acids. Germline-derived CDR1 and CDR2 are DFQATT and SNEGSKA (reference sequence). The junction had 14 bases not matched to a gene; V was cut back by 6 bases and J by 8 bases. The CDR3 protein is CSAIPDRMIGTQYF. CDR3 nucleotide sequence: TGCAGTGCCATCCCGGACAGGATGATCGGTACGCAGTATTTT.